This T cell receptor beta chain was observed in a study of blood T cell repertoires in COVID-19. Per the authors' pipeline: Amplification of reference gene primers provided the estimated nucleated cell counts. Method: immunoSEQ multiplex PCR; TCRdb's copy keeps in-frame clones and lacks some. V and J calls and clone size are those listed in that table; D and trimming were worked out from the DNA. Altogether 120,000 or so clones are present, over 75% being singletons, with the ten largest covering less than 30%. Trimming stripped 7 bases from V and 0 bases from J, with 4 bases between. The CDR3 has 11 residues. The germline gives CDR1 MDHEN, CDR2 SYDVKM.

The rearrangement links TRBV28 to TRBJ2-7; D unresolved. Sequenced sample: peripheral blood. The clonotype was recovered from an older man with active or convalescent COVID-19. The chain's CDR3 is CASIDSYEQYF. The CDR3 coding sequence is TGTGCCAGCATAGACTCCTACGAGCAGTACTTC.